This entry features one T cell receptor beta chain sequence. No antigen is known for it. Researchers ran the PCR with 60 Vbeta and 13 Jbeta primers. The assay was immunoSEQ multiplex PCR, and TCRdb's table has in-frame clones only and misses some. Seen here are approximately 160,000 clones, roughly 80% observed once, and the top ten hold more than 1.3%. This record belongs to a study of cytomegalovirus exposure and HLA in healthy donors. Trimming at V came to 2 bases and at J to 2 bases, leaving 6 bases not matched to a gene. This CDR3 region has 17 residues. Germline assignment: CDR1 LGHNA and CDR2 YSLEER. Study results and caveats: Presence/absence analyses assumed roughly uniform sequencing depth across donors, which may not hold.

The chain recombines TRBV4-3 with TRBJ1-1; 12 bases map to TRBD1. The TCR comes from a girl between 5 and 17 years old in good health and CMV-seropositive. The source material was PBMCs. The CDR3 loop is CASSQSGQGAYNTEAFF. The CDR3 coding sequence is TGCGCCAGCAGCCAATCGGGACAGGGGGCTTATAACACTGAAGCTTTCTTT.